The 13 T cell receptor beta chains given below trace back to one sample, sequenced in a study of blood T cell repertoires in COVID-19. Profiling relied on immunoSEQ multiplex PCR, and the TCRdb table lists in-frame clones only, not all of them. The table records over 45,000 clones, around 83% of them present only once. Sample: peripheral blood. The receptors were gathered from a man in his fifties or sixties with active COVID-19.

The chain has TRBV7-7 and TRBJ2-5; D remains ambiguous. V was shortened by 2 bases and J by 2 bases, with 9 bases between the two germline ends. Germline loops: CDR1 SSHAT, CDR2 FNYEAQ (reference sequence). CDR3 length: 14 residues. The CDR3 here is CASSLSQAQETQYF. The CDR3 DNA sequence: TGTGCCAGCAGCTTAAGTCAGGCTCAAGAGACCCAGTACTTC.

This clone is termed medium-sized. The chain uses TRBV27 and TRBJ1-5, with D perhaps matching TRBD1 (5 bases). Trimming pared 0 bases from V and 0 bases from J, leaving 18 bases between. Looked up from germline, CDR1 is MNHEY and CDR2 is SMNVEV (reference sequence). The CDR3 runs to 19 residues. CDR3 sequence: CASSLSPLMQGGSNQPQHF. CDR3 in DNA: TGTGCCAGCAGTTTATCGCCCCTGATGCAGGGTGGTAGCAATCAGCCCCAGCATTTT.

The gene calls are TRBV7-6 and TRBJ2-1; 7 nucleotides line up with TRBD2. Per germline, CDR1 SGHVS and CDR2 FNYEAQ. This CDR3 spans 14 amino acids. J gave up 9 bases and V 1 base, and 6 bases lay outside the gene matches. Here the CDR3 DNA reads TGTGCCAGCAGCTTAGACTATGGGGGGGGTGAGCAGTTCTTC. This codes for CASSLDYGGGEQFF.

CDR3 DNA sequence: TGTGCCAGCAGTCGGACAGCTTTGAACACTGAAGCTTTCTTT. Translation gives CASSRTALNTEAFF. The chain combines TRBV28 with TRBJ1-1; perhaps TRBD1 as D (6 bases). The CDR3 extends over 14 amino acids. Germline V gene data show CDR1 as MDHEN and CDR2 as SYDVKM. V was cut by 5 bases and J by 0 bases, with 10 bases left in between.

The CDR3 sequence: CASSPPVPRTRGYNEQFF. DNA for the CDR3: TGTGCCAGCTCACCACCGGTCCCCAGGACTAGGGGATACAATGAGCAGTTCTTC. The chain is built from TRBV18 and TRBJ2-1; 7 bases map to TRBD2. Germline values: CDR1 KGHSH, CDR2 LQKENI. The CDR3 totals 18 residues. V was clipped by 0 bases and J by 4 bases; unmatched bases: 12.

The DNA of the CDR3 is TGTGCCAGTATGAGGACTAGCGGGAACTTCATCCACAATGAGCAGTTCTTC. Its protein product is CASMRTSGNFIHNEQFF. This chain joins TRBV19 and TRBJ2-1; 12 bases line up with TRBD2. Per germline, CDR1 LNHDA and CDR2 SQIVND (reference sequence). The length of the CDR3 is 17 residues. With 7 bases clipped from V and 5 bases from J, the junction kept 12 bases outside the gene matches.

V gene TRBV19 combines with J gene TRBJ2-5, with 7 bases aligning to TRBD1. The CDR3 is 15 amino acids. The ends lost 10 bases at V and 2 bases at J; junction bases unmatched: 13. Germline loops: CDR1 LNHDA, CDR2 SQIVND (reference sequence). CDR3 coding DNA: TGTGCCACTGCGACACAGGGGATCTTTCAAGAGACCCAGTACTTC. Encoded protein: CATATQGIFQETQYF.

This rearrangement joins TRBV5-1 to TRBJ2-2, with 9 bases matching TRBD2. Germline loops: CDR1 SGHRS, CDR2 YFSETQ. Losses at the gene ends were 0 bases for V and 3 bases for J; bases not matched to a gene: 3. The CDR3 has 16 residues. The CDR3 DNA reads TGCGCCAGCAGCTTGGTAGCGGGAGAGGACACCGGGGAGCTGTTTTTT. It codes for CASSLVAGEDTGELFF. The entire variable domain, with the rest obtained from reference TRBV5-1 and TRBJ2-2, is as follows: KAGVTQTPRYLIKTRGQQVTLSCSPISGHRSVSWYQQTPGQGLQFLFEYFSETQRNKGNFPGRFSGRQFSNSRSEMNVSTLELGDSALYLCASSLVAGEDTGELFFGEGSRLTVL.

This chain connects TRBV6-5 to TRBJ2-1, with D hard to call. With 7 bases removed from V and 1 base from J, the gap between germline ends came to 8 bases. Looked up from germline, CDR1 is MNHEY and CDR2 is SVGAGI. The CDR3 has 13 residues. The CDR3 DNA sequence: TGTGCCAGCACCCCGGGTTCCTACAATGAGCAGTTCTTC. Encoded protein: CASTPGSYNEQFF.

This chain connects TRBV11-3 to TRBJ2-1, with 11 bases lining up with TRBD1. Germline loops: CDR1 SGHNT, CDR2 YENEEA. V lost 5 bases, J lost 10 bases, and 13 bases stayed unmatched. The CDR3 is 16 residues long. The CDR3 DNA sequence: TGTGCCAGCAGCCCCAAGGAGGACAGGGGGCTAGGGGAGCAGTTCTTC. Translation: CASSPKEDRGLGEQFF.

J is TRBJ2-2 and V is TRBV9, with D uncertain. The CDR3 consists of 14 residues. V gave up 6 bases and J gave up 4 bases, with 13 bases separating them. Per the germline V gene, CDR1 is SGDLS and CDR2 is YYNGEE. DNA for the CDR3: TGTGCCAGCACCTCACCCCCCGGCACCGGGGAGCTGTTTTTT. It encodes CASTSPPGTGELFF.

This chain links TRBV7-9 with TRBJ1-2; no definite D call. V dropped 0 bases and J dropped 2 bases, with 7 bases sitting between them. Per the germline V gene, CDR1 is SEHNR and CDR2 is FQNEAQ (reference sequence). The CDR3 extends over 14 amino acids. The CDR3 region is CASSLAQANYGYTF. The CDR3 DNA follows: TGTGCCAGCAGCTTAGCGCAGGCAAACTATGGCTACACCTTC.

The rearrangement uses TRBV28 and TRBJ2-1; the D is unclear. CDR3 length: 14 amino acids. With 1 base removed from V and 4 bases from J, the gap between germline ends came to 8 bases. Per germline, CDR1 MDHEN and CDR2 SYDVKM. CDR3 in amino acids: CASSLSSQYNEQFF. As DNA, the CDR3 is TGTGCCAGCAGTTTATCGTCCCAGTACAATGAGCAGTTCTTC.